This TCR beta chain was obtained from a study of sequential checkpoint blockade in melanoma. Treatment specified: randomized to nivolumab then ipilimumab (arm A) or the reverse (arm B). This CDR3 has 15 residues. V lost 0 bases and J lost 8, with 14 bases in between. From germline, CDR1 is SGHNT and CDR2 YYREEE (reference sequence). Here immunoSEQ multiplex PCR was the method, and the copy in TCRdb shows in-frame clones only, minus some. The sample yields more than 8,000 clones, around 71% seen once. This TCR was recovered from a human donor with melanoma. The V call is TRBV5-4, the J call TRBJ1-4; D is perhaps TRBD1 (5 bases). Sequenced here: CD8+ T cells sorted from blood (inferred from file names), sampled from a patient given nivolumab and ipilimumab in sequence. In nucleotides, the CDR3 is TGTGCCAGCAGCTTGGCCGGGACTAATCAGGAAAAACTGTTTTTT. Translated, it gives CASSLAGTNQEKLFF.